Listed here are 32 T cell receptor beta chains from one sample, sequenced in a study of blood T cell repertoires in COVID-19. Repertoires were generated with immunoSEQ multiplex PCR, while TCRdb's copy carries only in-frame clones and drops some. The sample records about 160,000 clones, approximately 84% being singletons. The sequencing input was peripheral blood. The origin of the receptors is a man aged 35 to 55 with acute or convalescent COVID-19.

The CDR3 bases are TGTGCCAGCAGGGGTTGGAGGGGCCCTAGCACAGATACGCAGTATTTT. Amino acids: CASRGWRGPSTDTQYF. This sequence joins TRBV21-1 and TRBJ2-3; the listed D gene, TRBD2, was not tested against the DNA. TRBV21-1 counts as a pseudogene. This CDR3 spans 16 amino acids.

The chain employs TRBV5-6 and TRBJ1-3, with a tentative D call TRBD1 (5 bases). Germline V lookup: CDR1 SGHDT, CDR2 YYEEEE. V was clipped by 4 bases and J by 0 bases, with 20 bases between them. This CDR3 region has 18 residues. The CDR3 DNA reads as TGTGCCAGCAGCCCGGATAAGGGGCTCGTTAACTCTGGAAACACCATATATTTT. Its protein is CASSPDKGLVNSGNTIYF.

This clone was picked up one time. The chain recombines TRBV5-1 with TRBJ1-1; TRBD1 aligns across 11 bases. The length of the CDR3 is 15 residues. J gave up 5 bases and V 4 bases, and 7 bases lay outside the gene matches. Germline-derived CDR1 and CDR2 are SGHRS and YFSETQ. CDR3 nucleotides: TGCGCCAGCAGCCTCCCGGGACAGGGGGTAACTGAAGCTTTCTTT. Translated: CASSLPGQGVTEAFF.

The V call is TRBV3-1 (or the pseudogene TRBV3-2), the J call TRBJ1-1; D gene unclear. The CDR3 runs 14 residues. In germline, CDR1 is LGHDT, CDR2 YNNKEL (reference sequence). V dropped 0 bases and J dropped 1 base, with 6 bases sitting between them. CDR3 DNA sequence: TGTGCCAGCAGCCAAGAATCAGGGAACACTGAAGCTTTCTTT. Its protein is CASSQESGNTEAFF.

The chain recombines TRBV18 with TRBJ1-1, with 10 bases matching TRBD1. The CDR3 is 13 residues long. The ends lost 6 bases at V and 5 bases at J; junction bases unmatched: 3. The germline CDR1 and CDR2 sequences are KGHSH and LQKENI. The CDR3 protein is CASSRTGGTEAFF. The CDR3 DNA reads TGTGCCAGCTCCCGGACAGGGGGTACTGAAGCTTTCTTT.

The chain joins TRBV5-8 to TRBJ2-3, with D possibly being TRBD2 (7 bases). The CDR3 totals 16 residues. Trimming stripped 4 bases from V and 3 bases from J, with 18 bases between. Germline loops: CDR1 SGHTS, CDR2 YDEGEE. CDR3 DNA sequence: TGTGCCAGCAGCCTAGGGGGGGCGCATGAAACAGATACGCAGTATTTT. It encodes CASSLGGAHETDTQYF.

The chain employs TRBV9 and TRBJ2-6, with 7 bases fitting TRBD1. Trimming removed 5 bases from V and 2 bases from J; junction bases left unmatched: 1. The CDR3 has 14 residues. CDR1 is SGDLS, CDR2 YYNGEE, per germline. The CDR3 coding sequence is TGTGCCAGCAGAGGGGGCGCTGGGGCCAACGTCCTGACTTTC. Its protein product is CASRGGAGANVLTF.

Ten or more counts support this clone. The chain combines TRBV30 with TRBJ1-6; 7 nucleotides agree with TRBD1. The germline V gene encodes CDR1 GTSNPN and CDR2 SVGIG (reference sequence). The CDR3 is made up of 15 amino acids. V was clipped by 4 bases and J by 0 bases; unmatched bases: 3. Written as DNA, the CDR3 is TGTGCCTGGATGGAGGGGGCCTCCTATAATTCACCCCTCCACTTT. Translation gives CAWMEGASYNSPLHF.

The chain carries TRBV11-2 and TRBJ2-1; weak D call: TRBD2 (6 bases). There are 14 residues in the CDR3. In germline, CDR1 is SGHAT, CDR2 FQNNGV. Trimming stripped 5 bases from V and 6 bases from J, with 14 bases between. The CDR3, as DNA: TGTGCCAGCAGCCCTTCGGGGGTTGGCAATGAGCAGTTCTTC. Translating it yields CASSPSGVGNEQFF.

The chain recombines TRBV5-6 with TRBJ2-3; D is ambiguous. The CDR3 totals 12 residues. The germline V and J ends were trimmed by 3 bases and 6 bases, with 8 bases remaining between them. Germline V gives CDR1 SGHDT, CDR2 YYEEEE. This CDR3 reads CASSSGSDTQYF. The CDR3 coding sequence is TGTGCCAGCAGCTCTGGCTCGGATACGCAGTATTTT.

The CDR3 nucleotides read TGTGCCTGGAGTTCCACACCGACGGGGACCTACGAGCAGTACTTC. It encodes CAWSSTPTGTYEQYF. The rearrangement uses TRBV30 and TRBJ2-7, with D possibly TRBD2 on 5 matching bases. With 2 bases removed from V and 2 bases from J, the gap between germline ends came to 16 bases. The CDR3 is 15 amino acids. Germline CDR1 and CDR2: GTSNPN and SVGIG (reference sequence).

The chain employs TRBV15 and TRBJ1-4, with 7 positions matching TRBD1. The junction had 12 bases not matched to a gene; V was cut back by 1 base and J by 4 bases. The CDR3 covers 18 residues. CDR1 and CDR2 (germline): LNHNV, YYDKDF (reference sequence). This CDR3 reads CATSRGTGEGWGNEKLFF. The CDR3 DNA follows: TGTGCCACCAGCAGAGGCACAGGGGAAGGGTGGGGTAATGAAAAACTGTTTTTT.

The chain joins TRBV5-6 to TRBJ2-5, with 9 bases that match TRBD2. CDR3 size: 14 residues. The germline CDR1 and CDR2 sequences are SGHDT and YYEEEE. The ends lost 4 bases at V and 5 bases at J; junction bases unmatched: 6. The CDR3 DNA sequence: TGTGCCAGCAGCGATCCGCGGGGGGGGGAGACCCAGTACTTC. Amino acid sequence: CASSDPRGGETQYF.

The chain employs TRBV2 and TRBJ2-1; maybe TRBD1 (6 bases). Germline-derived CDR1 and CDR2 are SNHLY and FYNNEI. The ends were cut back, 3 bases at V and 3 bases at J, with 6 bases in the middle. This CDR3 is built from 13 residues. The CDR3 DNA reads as TGTGCCAGCAGTGAGGGACACTACAATGAGCAGTTCTTC. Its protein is CASSEGHYNEQFF.

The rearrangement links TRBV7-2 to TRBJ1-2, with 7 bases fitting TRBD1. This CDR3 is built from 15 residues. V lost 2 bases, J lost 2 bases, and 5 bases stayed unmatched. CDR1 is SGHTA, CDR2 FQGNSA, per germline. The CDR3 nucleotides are TGTGCCAGCAGCTTACCGACAGGGCTAAACTATGGCTACACCTTC. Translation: CASSLPTGLNYGYTF.

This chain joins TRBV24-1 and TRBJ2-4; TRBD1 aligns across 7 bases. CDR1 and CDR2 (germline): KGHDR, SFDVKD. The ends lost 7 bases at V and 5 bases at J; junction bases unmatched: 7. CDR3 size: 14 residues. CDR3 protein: CATREVGTENIQYF. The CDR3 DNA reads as TGTGCCACCAGGGAAGTCGGGACAGAAAACATTCAGTACTTC.

The CDR3 region has the DNA TGTGCCAGCGCATGGGGCTACAGGGAGGGCTATGGCTACACCTTC. Translating it yields CASAWGYREGYGYTF. This chain joins TRBV6-6 and TRBJ1-2; tentatively, D is TRBD1 (6 bases). This CDR3 has 15 residues. Germline CDR1 MNHNY, CDR2 SVGAGI (reference sequence). Trimming removed 8 bases from V and 4 bases from J, with 20 bases in between.

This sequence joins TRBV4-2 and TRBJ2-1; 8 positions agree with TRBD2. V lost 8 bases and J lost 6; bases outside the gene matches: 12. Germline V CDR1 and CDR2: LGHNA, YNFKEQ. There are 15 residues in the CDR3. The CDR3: CASEDGTRRPNEQFF. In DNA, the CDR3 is TGTGCCAGCGAAGACGGGACTAGACGTCCCAATGAGCAGTTCTTC.

CDR3 loop: CASSLFRGDPTDTQYF. The DNA for the CDR3 is TGTGCCAGCAGCTTGTTTCGGGGGGACCCCACAGATACGCAGTATTTT. The chain has TRBV5-4 and TRBJ2-3, with TRBD2 matching over 7 bases. The germline V gene encodes CDR1 SGHNT and CDR2 YYREEE (reference sequence). The CDR3 sequence is 16 residues long. Trimming cost V 1 base and J 2 bases; bases outside gene matches: 7.

The CDR3 DNA is TGTGCCACCAGTGATCGTGGGACAGGGGGCGTTTATGGCTACACCTTC. As protein: CATSDRGTGGVYGYTF. This sequence joins TRBV24-1 and TRBJ1-2, with TRBD1 identical over 12 bases. J gave up 5 bases and V 3 bases, and 6 bases lay outside the gene matches. The V gene's germline CDR1 is KGHDR and CDR2 SFDVKD. The CDR3 is 16 amino acids.

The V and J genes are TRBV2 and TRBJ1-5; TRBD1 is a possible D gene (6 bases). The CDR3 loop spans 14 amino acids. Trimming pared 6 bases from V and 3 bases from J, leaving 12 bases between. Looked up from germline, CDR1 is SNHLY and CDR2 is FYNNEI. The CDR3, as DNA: TGTGCCAGCAGGGCCAACAGGGACAATCAGCCCCAGCATTTT. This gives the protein CASRANRDNQPQHF. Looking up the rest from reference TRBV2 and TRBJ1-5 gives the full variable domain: EPEVTQTPSHQVTQMGQEVILRCVPISNHLYFYWYRQILGQKVEFLVSFYNNEISEKSEIFDDQFSVERPDGSNFTLKIRSTKLEDSAMYFCASRANRDNQPQHFGDGTRLSIL.

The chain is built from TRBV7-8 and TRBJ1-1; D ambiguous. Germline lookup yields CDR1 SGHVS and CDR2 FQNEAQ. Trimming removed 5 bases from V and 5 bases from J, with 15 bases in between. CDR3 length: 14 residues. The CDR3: CASSQNSGGTEAFF. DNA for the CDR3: TGTGCCAGCAGCCAGAACAGTGGAGGGACTGAAGCTTTCTTT. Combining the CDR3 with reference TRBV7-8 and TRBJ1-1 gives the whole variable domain GAGVSQSPRYKVAKRGQDVALRCDPISGHVSLFWYQQALGQGPEFLTYFQNEAQLDKSGLPSDRFFAERPEGSVSTLKIQRTQQEDSAVYLCASSQNSGGTEAFFGQGTRLTVV.

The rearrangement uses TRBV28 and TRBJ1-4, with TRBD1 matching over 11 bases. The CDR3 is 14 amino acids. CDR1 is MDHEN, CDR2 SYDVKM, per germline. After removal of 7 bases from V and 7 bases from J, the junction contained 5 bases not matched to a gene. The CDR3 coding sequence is TGTGCCAGCACGGGACAGGGGGTGGTTGAAAAACTGTTTTTT. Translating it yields CASTGQGVVEKLFF.

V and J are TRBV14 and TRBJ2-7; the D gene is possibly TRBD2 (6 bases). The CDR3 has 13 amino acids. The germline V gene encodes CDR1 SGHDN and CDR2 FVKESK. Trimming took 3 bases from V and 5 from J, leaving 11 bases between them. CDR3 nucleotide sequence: TGTGCCAGCAGCCACCCGACGGGGGACGAGCAGTACTTC. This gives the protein CASSHPTGDEQYF.

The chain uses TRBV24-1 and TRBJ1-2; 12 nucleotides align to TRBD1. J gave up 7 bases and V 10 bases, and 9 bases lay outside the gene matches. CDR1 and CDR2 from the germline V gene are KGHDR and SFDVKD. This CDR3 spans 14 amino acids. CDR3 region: CATHPGQGAGGYTF. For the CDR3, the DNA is TGTGCCACGCACCCGGGACAGGGGGCTGGTGGCTACACCTTC.

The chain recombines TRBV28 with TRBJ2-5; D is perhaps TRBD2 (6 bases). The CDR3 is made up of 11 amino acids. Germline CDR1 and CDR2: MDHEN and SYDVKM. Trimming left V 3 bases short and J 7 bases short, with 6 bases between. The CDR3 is CASSLGGTQYF. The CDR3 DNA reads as TGTGCCAGCAGTTTGGGAGGGACCCAGTACTTC.

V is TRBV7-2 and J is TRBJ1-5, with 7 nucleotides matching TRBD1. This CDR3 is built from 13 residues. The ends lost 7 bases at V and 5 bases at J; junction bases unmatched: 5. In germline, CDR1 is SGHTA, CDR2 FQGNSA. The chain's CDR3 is CASTRDSHQPQHF. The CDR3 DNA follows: TGTGCCAGCACCCGGGACAGTCATCAGCCCCAGCATTTT.

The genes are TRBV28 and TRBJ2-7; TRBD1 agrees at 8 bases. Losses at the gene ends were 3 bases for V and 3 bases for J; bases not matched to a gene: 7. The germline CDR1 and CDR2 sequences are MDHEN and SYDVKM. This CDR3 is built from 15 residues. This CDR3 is CASSFTGTGYYEQYF. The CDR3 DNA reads TGTGCCAGCAGTTTCACCGGGACAGGATACTACGAGCAGTACTTC.

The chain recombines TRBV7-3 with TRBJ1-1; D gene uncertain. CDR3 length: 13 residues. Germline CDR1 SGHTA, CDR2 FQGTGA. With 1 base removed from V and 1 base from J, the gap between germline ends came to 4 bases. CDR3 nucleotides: TGTGCCAGCAGCTTAAACAGGAACACTGAAGCTTTCTTT. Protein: CASSLNRNTEAFF.

CDR3 loop: CAWSTRTSYGYTF. CDR3 nucleotide sequence: TGTGCCTGGAGTACCCGGACTTCTTATGGCTACACCTTC. The chain employs TRBV30 and TRBJ1-2; D not certain. The V end was cut by 2 bases, the J end by 5 bases, with 12 bases between. Germline V gene lookup returns CDR1 GTSNPN and CDR2 SVGIG (reference sequence). The CDR3 is 13 residues long.

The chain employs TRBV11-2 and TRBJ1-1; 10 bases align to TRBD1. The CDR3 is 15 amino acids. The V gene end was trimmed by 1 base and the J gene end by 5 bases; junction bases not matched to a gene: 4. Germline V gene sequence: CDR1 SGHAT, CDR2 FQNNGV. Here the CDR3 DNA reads TGTGCCAGCAGCTTAGGACAGGGGGCTATGACTGAAGCTTTCTTT. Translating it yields CASSLGQGAMTEAFF.

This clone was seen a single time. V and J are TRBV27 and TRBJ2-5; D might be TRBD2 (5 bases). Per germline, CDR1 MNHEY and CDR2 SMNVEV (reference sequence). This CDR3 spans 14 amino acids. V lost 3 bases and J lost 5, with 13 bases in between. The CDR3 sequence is CASSFSGSRETQYF. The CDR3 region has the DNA TGTGCCAGCAGTTTTTCGGGGTCGCGGGAGACCCAGTACTTC.